Presented here are 30 T cell receptor beta chains from one specimen sequenced in a study of T cell responses to AZD1222 COVID-19 vaccine. Method: immunoSEQ multiplex PCR; TCRdb's copy keeps in-frame clones and lacks some. Among 95,000 to 100,000 clones listed, approximately 90% were seen once. Specimen: peripheral blood, collected 28 days after the second AZD1222 dose. These receptors all come from an adult who received the AZD1222 COVID-19 vaccine.

This clone was recorded once. The chain joins TRBV18 to TRBJ1-3, with D possibly TRBD1 on 6 matching bases. The germline V gene has CDR1 KGHSH and CDR2 LQKENI. The CDR3 is made up of 17 amino acids. V was pared by 1 base and J by 0 bases, with 13 bases between. The CDR3 coding sequence is TGTGCCAGCTCACCACGCAGGGGCGACCTCTCTGGAAACACCATATATTTT. Protein product: CASSPRRGDLSGNTIYF.

The chain employs TRBV7-2 and TRBJ2-7, with D tentatively TRBD2 (6 bases). This CDR3 contains 15 residues. CDR1 and CDR2 (germline): SGHTA, FQGNSA. V lost 0 bases and J 2 bases, leaving 11 bases between the germline ends. In DNA form, the CDR3 reads TGTGCCAGCAGCTTAGCTGGGCGGGGAGCCTACGAGCAGTACTTC. Its translation is CASSLAGRGAYEQYF. The full variable domain, rest sourced from reference TRBV7-2 and TRBJ2-7, is GAGVSQSPSNKVTEKGKDVELRCDPISGHTALYWYRQSLGQGLEFLIYFQGNSAPDKSGLPSDRFSAERTGGSVSTLTIQRTQQEDSAVYLCASSLAGRGAYEQYFGPGTRLTVT.

The J gene is TRBJ2-7, the V gene TRBV11-2; 7 bases align to TRBD1. This CDR3 is 15 amino acids long. From germline, CDR1 is SGHAT and CDR2 FQNNGV. The J segment lost 3 bases and the V segment lost 0 bases, leaving 5 bases of the junction unmatched. CDR3 DNA: TGTGCCAGCAGCTTAGACCCCGGACAGGACTACGAGCAGTACTTC. This translates into CASSLDPGQDYEQYF.

The V call is TRBV4-1, the J call TRBJ2-7; no firm D call. V dropped 2 bases and J dropped 7 bases, with 12 bases sitting between them. This CDR3 contains 13 residues. CDR1 and CDR2 (germline): MGHRA, YSYEKL. The CDR3 loop reads CASSQLYSLEQYF. As DNA, the CDR3 is TGCGCCAGCAGCCAACTTTACTCCTTAGAGCAGTACTTC.

The J gene is TRBJ2-2, the V gene TRBV5-1; no clear D gene. There are 15 residues in the CDR3. Germline CDR1 SGHRS, CDR2 YFSETQ. Trimming took 0 bases from V and 5 from J, leaving 11 bases between them. CDR3 sequence reads: CASSLEHLGTGELFF. The CDR3 coding sequence is TGCGCCAGCAGCTTGGAACACCTTGGAACCGGGGAGCTGTTTTTT.

A single count supports this clone. The chain combines TRBV24-1 with TRBJ2-2, with 7 nucleotides matching TRBD1. Germline V gene lookup returns CDR1 KGHDR and CDR2 SFDVKD. The ends lost 3 bases at V and 2 bases at J; junction bases unmatched: 5. CDR3 length equals 16 residues. CDR3: CATSDPGTDNTGELFF. CDR3 DNA sequence: TGTGCCACCAGTGATCCAGGGACAGACAACACCGGGGAGCTGTTTTTT.

The gene calls are TRBV7-3 and TRBJ2-3, with 9 bases identical to TRBD2. Trimming cost V 0 bases and J 3 bases; bases outside gene matches: 4. The germline V gene has CDR1 SGHTA and CDR2 FQGTGA. The CDR3 runs to 16 residues. In DNA, the CDR3 is TGTGCCAGCAGCTTAACGGGCGGGAGGGGTACAGATACGCAGTATTTT. This sequence encodes CASSLTGGRGTDTQYF.

The chain employs TRBV28 and TRBJ1-2; 7 bases align to TRBD1. The CDR3 has 13 amino acids. Germline CDR1 is MDHEN and CDR2 is SYDVKM. J lost 8 bases, V lost 5 bases, and 8 bases had no gene match. The CDR3 is CASSEQGSRGYTF. DNA of the CDR3: TGTGCCAGCAGTGAACAGGGGTCACGGGGCTACACCTTC.

This chain connects TRBV5-1 to TRBJ1-4; weak D call: TRBD1 (6 bases). The CDR3 consists of 14 residues. The V end was cut by 6 bases, the J end by 8 bases, with 17 bases between. Germline loops: CDR1 SGHRS, CDR2 YFSETQ. DNA of the CDR3: TGCGCCAGCACCCACCAAGGGGGTGAGGAAAAACTGTTTTTT. It encodes CASTHQGGEEKLFF. Using reference TRBV5-1 and TRBJ1-4 for the parts outside the CDR3, the full variable domain is KAGVTQTPRYLIKTRGQQVTLSCSPISGHRSVSWYQQTPGQGLQFLFEYFSETQRNKGNFPGRFSGRQFSNSRSEMNVSTLELGDSALYLCASTHQGGEEKLFFGSGTQLSVL.

This chain uses TRBV28 with TRBJ1-2; TRBD1 matches 8 bases. The CDR3 is made up of 13 amino acids. CDR1 is MDHEN, CDR2 SYDVKM, per germline. V lost 5 bases, J lost 3 bases, and 2 bases stayed unmatched. In nucleotides, the CDR3 is TGTGCCAGCAGTCCGGGACAGGACTATGGCTACACCTTC. It yields the protein CASSPGQDYGYTF.

V usage is TRBV5-6 and J usage is TRBJ2-7, with TRBD1 matching 12 bases. The CDR3 length is 14 residues. Germline lookup yields CDR1 SGHDT and CDR2 YYEEEE. With 6 bases clipped from V and 7 bases from J, the junction kept 8 bases outside the gene matches. The CDR3 region is CASTLGQGAREQYF. CDR3 in DNA: TGTGCCAGCACTCTGGGACAGGGGGCTAGGGAGCAGTACTTC.

This rearrangement joins TRBV19 to TRBJ1-5, with 10 nucleotides matching TRBD1. Trimming took 4 bases from V and 7 from J; bases not matched to a gene: 7. CDR1 and CDR2 (germline): LNHDA, SQIVND (reference sequence). The CDR3 has 15 residues. The CDR3 DNA reads as TGTGCCAGTAGTAGAACGGGACAGGGGTTGCAGCCCCAGCATTTT. It specifies CASSRTGQGLQPQHF.

This clone showed up just a few times. The rearrangement uses TRBV7-2 and TRBJ2-7, with 10 bases lining up with TRBD2. J was trimmed by 4 bases and V by 4 bases; bases with no gene match: 7. There are 15 residues in the CDR3. Germline lookup yields CDR1 SGHTA and CDR2 FQGNSA. The CDR3 spells CASSSLAGGRYEQYF. As DNA, the CDR3 is TGTGCCAGCAGCTCGTTAGCGGGAGGTCGGTACGAGCAGTACTTC. Together with reference TRBV7-2 and TRBJ2-7, the CDR3 gives the full variable domain: GAGVSQSPSNKVTEKGKDVELRCDPISGHTALYWYRQSLGQGLEFLIYFQGNSAPDKSGLPSDRFSAERTGGSVSTLTIQRTQQEDSAVYLCASSSLAGGRYEQYFGPGTRLTVT.

The rearrangement links TRBV6-5 to TRBJ1-2; D gene uncertain. The CDR3 contains 15 residues. V was cut by 2 bases and J by 6 bases, with 16 bases left in between. In germline, CDR1 is MNHEY, CDR2 SVGAGI. As DNA, the CDR3 is TGTGCCAGCAGTTACCGCGGTGTGGGAATCGATGGCTACACCTTC. It specifies CASSYRGVGIDGYTF.

The V call is TRBV5-5, the J call TRBJ1-2; 7 bases agree with TRBD1. CDR1 and CDR2 (germline): SGHKS, YYEKEE (reference sequence). Trimming at V came to 5 bases and at J to 1 base, leaving 11 bases not matched to a gene. This CDR3 is built from 16 residues. The DNA for the CDR3 is TGTGCCAGCAGTCTGAGGGGCCAGGGGGGTAACTATGGCTACACCTTC. As protein: CASSLRGQGGNYGYTF.

The chain is built from TRBV11-2 and TRBJ2-1, with D possibly TRBD1 on 5 matching bases. Germline assignment: CDR1 SGHAT and CDR2 FQNNGV. The CDR3 is 12 residues long. The V end lost 2 bases, the J end lost 10 bases, and 9 bases lay between the germline ends. The CDR3 DNA is TGTGCCAGCAGCTTATCGCAGGGAGAGCAGTTCTTC. Its protein product is CASSLSQGEQFF.

The J gene is TRBJ2-3, the V gene TRBV15; D is perhaps TRBD2 (5 bases). V shed 1 base and J shed 3 bases, with 11 bases lying between them. The CDR3 is 15 residues long. From germline, CDR1 is LNHNV and CDR2 YYDKDF (reference sequence). The CDR3: CATSRGGLGTDTQYF. CDR3 DNA sequence: TGTGCCACCAGCAGAGGAGGGTTGGGGACAGATACGCAGTATTTT.

V and J are TRBV4-1 and TRBJ1-3, with D possibly TRBD1 on 6 matching bases. V lost 2 bases and J lost 0, with 20 bases in between. The CDR3 length is 19 residues. Germline CDR1 MGHRA, CDR2 YSYEKL. The CDR3 nucleotides read TGCGCCAGCAGCCAAACCAAGGGGGGAACAGACTTCTCTGGAAACACCATATATTTT. This translates into CASSQTKGGTDFSGNTIYF.

The gene calls are TRBV6-6 and TRBJ2-1, with 7 positions matching TRBD2. J lost 8 bases, V lost 6 bases, and 10 bases had no gene match. The CDR3 is 14 amino acids. Germline CDR1 reads MNHNY; CDR2 reads SVGAGI (reference sequence). DNA for the CDR3: TGTGCCAGCAGCCCTCGCGGGAGATTACATGAGCAGTTCTTC. This encodes CASSPRGRLHEQFF.

The chain employs TRBV3-1 (or the pseudogene TRBV3-2) and TRBJ1-4; 7 nucleotides align to TRBD1. CDR1 is LGHDT and CDR2 is YNNKEL in the germline V gene (reference sequence). There are 18 residues in the CDR3. The ends lost 0 bases at V and 6 bases at J; junction bases unmatched: 13. Here the CDR3 reads CASSQDLRWTGRDEKLFF. Here the CDR3 DNA reads TGTGCCAGCAGCCAAGATCTTCGTTGGACAGGTCGAGATGAAAAACTGTTTTTT.

V and J are TRBV6-5 and TRBJ2-1, with D unresolved. The CDR3 contains 15 residues. Germline V gene lookup returns CDR1 MNHEY and CDR2 SVGAGI. V gave up 6 bases and J gave up 4 bases, with 16 bases separating them. The CDR3 DNA reads TGTGCCAGCAGACCCCCCGGGCCATGGTACAATGAGCAGTTCTTC. Amino acids: CASRPPGPWYNEQFF.

The CDR3 spells CASGRGQLNEKLFF. As DNA, the CDR3 is TGTGCCAGCGGGCGCGGGCAGCTTAATGAAAAACTGTTTTTT. The chain is built from TRBV11-2 and TRBJ1-4; D gene unclear. Germline V gene data show CDR1 as SGHAT and CDR2 as FQNNGV. V lost 8 bases, J lost 4 bases, and 14 bases lay in between. The CDR3 runs to 14 residues.

This clone was detected once. V is TRBV27 and J is TRBJ1-1; possibly TRBD1 for D (5 bases). The CDR3 has 13 amino acids. Trimming took 6 bases from V and 4 from J, leaving 12 bases between them. Germline CDR1 is MNHEY and CDR2 is SMNVEV (reference sequence). This CDR3 reads CASRFAGITEAFF. The DNA of the CDR3 is TGTGCCAGCAGATTCGCAGGGATCACTGAAGCTTTCTTT.

CDR3 bases: TGTGCCAGCAGCTTATTCGCGGGAGGGGGCGAGCAGTTCTTC. It codes for CASSLFAGGGEQFF. The chain recombines TRBV7-9 with TRBJ2-1, with 9 nucleotides matching TRBD2. The V gene's germline CDR1 is SEHNR and CDR2 FQNEAQ (reference sequence). This CDR3 has 14 amino acids. V lost 2 bases, J lost 10 bases, and 6 bases stayed unmatched. Using reference TRBV7-9 and TRBJ2-1 for the parts outside the CDR3, the full variable domain is DTGVSQNPRHKITKRGQNVTFRCDPISEHNRLYWYRQTLGQGPEFLTYFQNEAQLEKSRLLSDRFSAERPKGSFSTLEIQRTEQGDSAMYLCASSLFAGGGEQFFGPGTRLTVL.

This clone was counted a single time. The gene calls are TRBV7-2 and TRBJ1-2, with D possibly TRBD1 on 6 matching bases. CDR3 size: 16 residues. Germline CDR1 and CDR2: SGHTA and FQGNSA. Trimming removed 1 base at V and 7 bases at J, with 19 bases between. The CDR3 DNA sequence: TGTGCCAGCAGCTTAGACCTCCTTAGGATAGGGGGTGGCTACACCTTC. This encodes CASSLDLLRIGGGYTF.

This clone turned up a few times. This sequence joins TRBV10-1 and TRBJ1-2; D remains ambiguous. Germline V gene lookup returns CDR1 WNHNN and CDR2 SYGVQD (reference sequence). The V end lost 3 bases, the J end lost 6 bases, and 14 bases lay between the germline ends. This CDR3 contains 14 residues. CDR3 sequence: CASSERAGRHGYTF. CDR3 nucleotides: TGCGCCAGCAGTGAAAGGGCGGGGAGGCATGGCTACACCTTC.

V usage is TRBV7-9 and J usage is TRBJ2-3; 7 bases line up with TRBD1. J was trimmed by 4 bases and V by 1 base; bases with no gene match: 2. This CDR3 has 14 amino acids. In germline, CDR1 is SEHNR, CDR2 FQNEAQ (reference sequence). CDR3 loop: CASSLGTGADTQYF. For the CDR3, the DNA is TGTGCCAGCAGCTTAGGGACAGGAGCAGATACGCAGTATTTT.

The genes are TRBV14 and TRBJ2-3; weak D call: TRBD2 (5 bases). The CDR3 length is 16 residues. The germline V gene encodes CDR1 SGHDN and CDR2 FVKESK. Trimming pared 0 bases from V and 2 bases from J, leaving 12 bases between. The CDR3, as DNA: TGTGCCAGCAGCCAAGATCAGCGGAGAAACACAGATACGCAGTATTTT. This codes for CASSQDQRRNTDTQYF.

The rearrangement links TRBV19 to TRBJ1-1, with a weak D call TRBD1 (6 bases). CDR3 length equals 14 residues. CDR1 LNHDA and CDR2 SQIVND come from the germline V gene (reference sequence). Trimming removed 3 bases from V and 5 bases from J, with 13 bases in between. The CDR3, as DNA: TGTGCCAGTAGTATGGGGGGGCGCCGGACTGAAGCTTTCTTT. Translation gives CASSMGGRRTEAFF.

The V call is TRBV7-6, the J call TRBJ2-1, with D possibly called TRBD1 or TRBD2 (5 bases each). Germline V CDR1 and CDR2: SGHVS, FNYEAQ. This CDR3 region has 16 residues. Trimming took off 0 bases at V and 4 bases at J, with 13 bases between the two ends. The CDR3 reads CASSLASGTGYNEQFF. In DNA form, the CDR3 reads TGTGCCAGCAGCTTAGCGTCCGGGACGGGGTACAATGAGCAGTTCTTC.